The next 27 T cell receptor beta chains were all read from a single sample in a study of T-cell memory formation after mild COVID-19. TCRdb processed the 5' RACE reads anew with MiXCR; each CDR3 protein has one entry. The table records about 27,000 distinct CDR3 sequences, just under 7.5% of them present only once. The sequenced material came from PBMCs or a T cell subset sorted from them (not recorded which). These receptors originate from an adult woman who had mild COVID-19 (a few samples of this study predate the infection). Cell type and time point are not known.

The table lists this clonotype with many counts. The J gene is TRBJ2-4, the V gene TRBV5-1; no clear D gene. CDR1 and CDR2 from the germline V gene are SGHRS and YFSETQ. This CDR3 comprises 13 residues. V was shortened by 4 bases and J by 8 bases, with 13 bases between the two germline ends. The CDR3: CASSGLVSDIQYF. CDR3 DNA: TGCGCCAGCAGCGGGTTGGTTTCGGACATTCAGTACTTC.

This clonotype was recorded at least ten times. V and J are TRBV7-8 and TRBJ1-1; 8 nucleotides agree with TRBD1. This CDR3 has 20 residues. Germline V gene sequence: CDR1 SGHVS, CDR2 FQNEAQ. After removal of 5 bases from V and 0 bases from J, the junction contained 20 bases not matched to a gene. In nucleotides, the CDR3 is TGTGCCAGCAGCCCTAGAGGAGTACAGGGGCAGGGGGCTTTGAACACTGAAGCTTTCTTT. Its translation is CASSPRGVQGQGALNTEAFF. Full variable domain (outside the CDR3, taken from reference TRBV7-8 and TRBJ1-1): GAGVSQSPRYKVAKRGQDVALRCDPISGHVSLFWYQQALGQGPEFLTYFQNEAQLDKSGLPSDRFFAERPEGSVSTLKIQRTQQEDSAVYLCASSPRGVQGQGALNTEAFFGQGTRLTVV.

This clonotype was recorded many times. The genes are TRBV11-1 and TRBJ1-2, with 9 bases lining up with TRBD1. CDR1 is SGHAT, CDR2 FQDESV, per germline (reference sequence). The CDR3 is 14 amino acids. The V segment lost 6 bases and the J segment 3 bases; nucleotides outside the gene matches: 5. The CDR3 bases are TGTGCCAGCAGTTGGACAGGGGACTACTATGGCTACACCTTC. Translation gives CASSWTGDYYGYTF. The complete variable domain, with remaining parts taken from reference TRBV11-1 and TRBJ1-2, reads EAEVAQSPRYKITEKSQAVAFWCDPISGHATLYWYRQILGQGPELLVQFQDESVVDDSQLPKDRFSAERLKGVDSTLKIQPAELGDSAMYLCASSWTGDYYGYTFGSGTRLTVV.

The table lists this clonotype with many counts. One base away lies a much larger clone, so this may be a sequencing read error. CDR3 protein: CASSLLGARDGKETQYF. In DNA, the CDR3 is TGTGCCAGCAGCCTACTGGGGGCCCGGGACGGCAAAGAGACCCAGTACTTC. The rearrangement uses TRBV12-3 or TRBV12-4 and TRBJ2-5; a possible D gene is TRBD1 (6 bases). With 6 bases removed from V and 3 bases from J, the gap between germline ends came to 23 bases. The CDR3 spans 17 residues.

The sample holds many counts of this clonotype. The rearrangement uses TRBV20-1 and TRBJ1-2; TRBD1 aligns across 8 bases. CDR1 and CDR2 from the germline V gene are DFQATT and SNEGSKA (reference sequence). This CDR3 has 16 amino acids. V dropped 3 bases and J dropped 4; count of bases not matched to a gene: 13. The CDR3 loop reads CSARDGGTDRGYGYTF. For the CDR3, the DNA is TGCAGTGCTAGGGACGGCGGAACCGACAGGGGCTATGGCTACACCTTC.

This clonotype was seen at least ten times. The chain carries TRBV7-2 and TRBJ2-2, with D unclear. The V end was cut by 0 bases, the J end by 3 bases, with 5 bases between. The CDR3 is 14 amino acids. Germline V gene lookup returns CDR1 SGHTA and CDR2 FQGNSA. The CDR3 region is CASSLARDTGELFF. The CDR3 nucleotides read TGTGCCAGCAGCTTAGCAAGGGACACCGGGGAGCTGTTTTTT. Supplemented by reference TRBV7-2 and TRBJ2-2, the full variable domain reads GAGVSQSPSNKVTEKGKDVELRCDPISGHTALYWYRQSLGQGLEFLIYFQGNSAPDKSGLPSDRFSAERTGGSVSTLTIQRTQQEDSAVYLCASSLARDTGELFFGEGSRLTVL.

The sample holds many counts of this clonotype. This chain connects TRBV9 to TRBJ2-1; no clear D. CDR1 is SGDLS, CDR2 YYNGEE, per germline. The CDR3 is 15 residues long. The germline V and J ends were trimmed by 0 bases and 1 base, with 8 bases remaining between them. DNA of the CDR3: TGTGCCAGCAGCGTAGTTGACCTTTCCTACAATGAGCAGTTCTTC. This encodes CASSVVDLSYNEQFF.

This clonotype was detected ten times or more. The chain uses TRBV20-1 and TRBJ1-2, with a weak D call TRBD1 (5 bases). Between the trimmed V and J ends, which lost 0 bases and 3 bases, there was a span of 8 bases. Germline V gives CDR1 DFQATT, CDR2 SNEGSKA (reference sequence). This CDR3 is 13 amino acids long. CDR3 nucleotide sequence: TGCAGTGCTAGAGATAGGGGCTACTATGGCTACACCTTC. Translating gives CSARDRGYYGYTF.

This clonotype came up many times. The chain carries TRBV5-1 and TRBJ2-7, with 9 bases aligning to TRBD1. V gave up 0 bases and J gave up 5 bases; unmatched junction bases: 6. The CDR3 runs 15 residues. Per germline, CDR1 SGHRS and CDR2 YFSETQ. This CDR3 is CASSLVDRGYNEQYF. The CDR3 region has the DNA TGCGCCAGCAGCTTGGTGGACAGGGGATATAACGAGCAGTACTTC.

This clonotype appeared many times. CDR3 nucleotides: TGTGCCACCAGCAGTGGCGGGACTAGCCAAAGCTCGAGCACAGATACGCAGTATTTT. As protein: CATSSGGTSQSSSTDTQYF. The chain joins TRBV15 to TRBJ2-3; 9 bases line up with TRBD2. The V segment lost 3 bases and the J segment 0 bases; nucleotides outside the gene matches: 13. Per the germline V gene, CDR1 is LNHNV and CDR2 is YYDKDF (reference sequence). This CDR3 is 19 amino acids long.

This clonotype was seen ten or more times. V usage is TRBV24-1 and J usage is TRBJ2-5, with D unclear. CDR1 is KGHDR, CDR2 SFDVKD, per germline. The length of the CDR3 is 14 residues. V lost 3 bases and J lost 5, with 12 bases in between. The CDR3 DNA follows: TGTGCCACCAGTGATCCTACTCCGCCGGAGACCCAGTACTTC. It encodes CATSDPTPPETQYF.

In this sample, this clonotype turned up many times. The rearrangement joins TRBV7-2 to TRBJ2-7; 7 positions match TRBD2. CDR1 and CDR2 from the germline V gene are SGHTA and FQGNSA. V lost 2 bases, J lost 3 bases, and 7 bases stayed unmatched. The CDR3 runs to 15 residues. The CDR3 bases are TGTGCCAGCAGCTTACATCAGGGCGGGGGCTACGAGCAGTACTTC. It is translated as CASSLHQGGGYEQYF.

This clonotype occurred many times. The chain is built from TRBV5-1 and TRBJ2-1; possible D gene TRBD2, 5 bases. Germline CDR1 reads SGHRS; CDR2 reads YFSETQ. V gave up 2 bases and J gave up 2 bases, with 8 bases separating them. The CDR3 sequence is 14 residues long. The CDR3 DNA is TGCGCCAGCAGCTTATCGGGGACCTACAATGAGCAGTTCTTC. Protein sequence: CASSLSGTYNEQFF. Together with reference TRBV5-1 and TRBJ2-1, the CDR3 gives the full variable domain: KAGVTQTPRYLIKTRGQQVTLSCSPISGHRSVSWYQQTPGQGLQFLFEYFSETQRNKGNFPGRFSGRQFSNSRSEMNVSTLELGDSALYLCASSLSGTYNEQFFGPGTRLTVL.

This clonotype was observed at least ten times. CDR3 in amino acids: CATAWGGQGSKETQYF. The CDR3 DNA reads TGTGCCACCGCCTGGGGGGGCCAGGGGTCCAAAGAGACCCAGTACTTC. The V and J genes are TRBV24-1 and TRBJ2-5, with a possible D match to TRBD2 (7 bases). This CDR3 has 16 amino acids. From germline, CDR1 is KGHDR and CDR2 SFDVKD. V was cut by 9 bases and J by 3 bases, with 22 bases left in between.

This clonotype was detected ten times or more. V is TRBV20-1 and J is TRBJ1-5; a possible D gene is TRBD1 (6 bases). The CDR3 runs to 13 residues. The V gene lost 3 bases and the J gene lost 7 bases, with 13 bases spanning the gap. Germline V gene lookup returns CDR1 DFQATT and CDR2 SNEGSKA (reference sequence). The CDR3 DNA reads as TGCAGTGCTAGTACAGGGCTAGAGCAGCCCCAGCATTTT. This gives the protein CSASTGLEQPQHF.

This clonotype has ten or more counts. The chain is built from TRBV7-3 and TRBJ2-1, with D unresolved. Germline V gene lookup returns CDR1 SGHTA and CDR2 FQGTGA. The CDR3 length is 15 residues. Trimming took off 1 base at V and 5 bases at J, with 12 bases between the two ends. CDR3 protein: CASSLRLSTNNEQFF. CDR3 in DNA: TGTGCCAGCAGCTTAAGGTTGTCGACCAACAATGAGCAGTTCTTC.

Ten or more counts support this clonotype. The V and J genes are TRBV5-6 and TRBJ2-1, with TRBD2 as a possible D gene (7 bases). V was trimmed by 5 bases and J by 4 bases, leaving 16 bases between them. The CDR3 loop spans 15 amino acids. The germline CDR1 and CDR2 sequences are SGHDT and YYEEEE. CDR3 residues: CASSIPGGAYNEQFF. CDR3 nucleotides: TGTGCCAGCAGTATCCCGGGGGGCGCTTACAATGAGCAGTTCTTC.

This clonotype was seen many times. The CDR3 nucleotides are TGTGCCAGCAGCCAAGTAGGCGGGAGGTCTGCCCGTGAGCAGTTCTTC. Protein: CASSQVGGRSAREQFF. This sequence joins TRBV3-1 and TRBJ2-1, with 8 bases identical to TRBD2. The CDR3 has 16 residues. V trimming: 1 base; J trimming: 9 bases; junction bases outside the gene matches: 11. Germline CDR1 reads LGHDT; CDR2 reads YNNKEL (reference sequence).

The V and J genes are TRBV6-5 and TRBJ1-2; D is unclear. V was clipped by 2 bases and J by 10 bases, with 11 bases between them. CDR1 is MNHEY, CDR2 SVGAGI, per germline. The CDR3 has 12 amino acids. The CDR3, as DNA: TGTGCCAGCAGTTACGACTCCTTTGACTACACCTTC. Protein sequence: CASSYDSFDYTF.

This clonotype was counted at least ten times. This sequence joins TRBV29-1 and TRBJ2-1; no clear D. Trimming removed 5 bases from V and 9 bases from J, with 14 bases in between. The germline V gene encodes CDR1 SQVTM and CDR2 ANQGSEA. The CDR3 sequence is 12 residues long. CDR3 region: CSVSQAAGEQFF. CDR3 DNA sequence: TGCAGCGTTTCCCAGGCCGCCGGTGAGCAGTTCTTC.

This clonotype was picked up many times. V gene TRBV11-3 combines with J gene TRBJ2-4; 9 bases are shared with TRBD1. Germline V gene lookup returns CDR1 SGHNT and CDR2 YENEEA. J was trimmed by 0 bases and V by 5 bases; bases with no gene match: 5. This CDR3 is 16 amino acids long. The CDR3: CASSPGTGSAKNIQYF. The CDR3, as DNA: TGTGCCAGCAGCCCCGGGACAGGGTCAGCCAAAAACATTCAGTACTTC.

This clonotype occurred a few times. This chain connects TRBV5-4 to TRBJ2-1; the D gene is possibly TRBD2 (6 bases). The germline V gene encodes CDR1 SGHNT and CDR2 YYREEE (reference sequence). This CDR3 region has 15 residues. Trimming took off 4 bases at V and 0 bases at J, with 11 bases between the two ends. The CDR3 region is CASSGGYGSYNEQFF. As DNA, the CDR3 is TGTGCCAGCAGCGGGGGGTACGGCTCCTACAATGAGCAGTTCTTC.

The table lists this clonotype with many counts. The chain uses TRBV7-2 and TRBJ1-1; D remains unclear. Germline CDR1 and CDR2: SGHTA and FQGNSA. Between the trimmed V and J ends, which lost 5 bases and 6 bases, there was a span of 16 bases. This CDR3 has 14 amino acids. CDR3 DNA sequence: TGTGCCAGCAGCCCAACTCCGGGGATACCTGAAGCTTTCTTT. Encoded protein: CASSPTPGIPEAFF.

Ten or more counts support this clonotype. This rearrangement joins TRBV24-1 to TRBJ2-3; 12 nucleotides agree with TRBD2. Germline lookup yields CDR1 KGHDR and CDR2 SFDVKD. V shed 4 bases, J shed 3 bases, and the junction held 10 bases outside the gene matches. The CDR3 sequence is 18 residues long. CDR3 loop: CATSDRRKTSGGTDTQYF. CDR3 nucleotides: TGTGCCACCAGTGACCGAAGGAAGACTAGCGGGGGAACAGATACGCAGTATTTT.

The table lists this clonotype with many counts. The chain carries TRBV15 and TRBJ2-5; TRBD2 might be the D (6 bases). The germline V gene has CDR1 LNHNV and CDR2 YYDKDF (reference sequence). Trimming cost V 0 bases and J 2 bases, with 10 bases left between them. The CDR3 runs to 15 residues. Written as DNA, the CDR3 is TGTGCCACCAGCAGAGATCCGGGAGTGCAAGAGACCCAGTACTTC. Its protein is CATSRDPGVQETQYF.

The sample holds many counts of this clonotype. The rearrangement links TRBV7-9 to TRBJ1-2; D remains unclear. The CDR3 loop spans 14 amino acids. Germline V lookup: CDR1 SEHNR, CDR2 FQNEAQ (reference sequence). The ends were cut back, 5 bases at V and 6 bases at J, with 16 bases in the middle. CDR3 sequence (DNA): TGTGCCAGCAGCCCAATTTTGGGAGCCCATGGCTACACCTTC. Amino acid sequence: CASSPILGAHGYTF.

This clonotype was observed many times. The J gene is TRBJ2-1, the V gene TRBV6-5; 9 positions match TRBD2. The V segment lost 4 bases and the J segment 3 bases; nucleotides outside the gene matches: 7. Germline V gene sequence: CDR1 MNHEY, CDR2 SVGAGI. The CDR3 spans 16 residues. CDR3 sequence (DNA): TGTGCCAGCAGTTCACTGACTAGCGGATACTACAATGAGCAGTTCTTC. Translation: CASSSLTSGYYNEQFF.